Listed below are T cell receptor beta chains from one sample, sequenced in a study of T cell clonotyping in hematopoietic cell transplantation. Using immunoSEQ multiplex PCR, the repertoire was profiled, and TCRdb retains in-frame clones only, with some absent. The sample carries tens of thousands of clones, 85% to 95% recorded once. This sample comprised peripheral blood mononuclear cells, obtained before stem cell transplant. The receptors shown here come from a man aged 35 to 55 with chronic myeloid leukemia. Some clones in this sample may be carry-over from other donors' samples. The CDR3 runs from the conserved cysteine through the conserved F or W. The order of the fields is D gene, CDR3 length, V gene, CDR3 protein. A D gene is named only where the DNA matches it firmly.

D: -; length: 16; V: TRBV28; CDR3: CASSLGRGAATETQYF
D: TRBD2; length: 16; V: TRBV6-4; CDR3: CASSEASGGGTDTQYF
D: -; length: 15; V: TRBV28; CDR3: CASSSKGSANYGYTF
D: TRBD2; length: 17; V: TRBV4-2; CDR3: CASTQIAGAFPSYEQYF
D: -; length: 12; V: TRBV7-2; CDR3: CASTPRSYGYTF
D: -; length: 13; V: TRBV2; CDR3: CAAGQGPSYEQYF
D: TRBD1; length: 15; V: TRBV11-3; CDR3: CASSLGTVSNYGYTF
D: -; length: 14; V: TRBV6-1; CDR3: CASSEFGGNTEAFF
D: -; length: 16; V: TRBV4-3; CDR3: CASSQGAGDYNSPLHF
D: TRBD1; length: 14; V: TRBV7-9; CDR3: CASSRTGFGEKLFF
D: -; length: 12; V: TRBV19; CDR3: CASSRDVYGYTF
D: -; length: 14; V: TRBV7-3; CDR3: CASYKGGYNQPQHF
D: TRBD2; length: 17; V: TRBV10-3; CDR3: CAISETRTSGGVYEQYF
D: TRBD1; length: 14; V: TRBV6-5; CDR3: CASSTGQGYTEAFF
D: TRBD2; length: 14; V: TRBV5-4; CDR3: CASSSKDRAGEQYF
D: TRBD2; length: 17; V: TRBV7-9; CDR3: CSGGGLAGGPNTGELFF
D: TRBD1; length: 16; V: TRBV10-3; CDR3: CAISLSRDSSGNTIYF
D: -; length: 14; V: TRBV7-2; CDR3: CASSLAWDRETQYF
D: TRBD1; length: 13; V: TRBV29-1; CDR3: CSVGQRQGYEQFF
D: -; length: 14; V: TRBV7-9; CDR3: CASSLDLLGTEAFF